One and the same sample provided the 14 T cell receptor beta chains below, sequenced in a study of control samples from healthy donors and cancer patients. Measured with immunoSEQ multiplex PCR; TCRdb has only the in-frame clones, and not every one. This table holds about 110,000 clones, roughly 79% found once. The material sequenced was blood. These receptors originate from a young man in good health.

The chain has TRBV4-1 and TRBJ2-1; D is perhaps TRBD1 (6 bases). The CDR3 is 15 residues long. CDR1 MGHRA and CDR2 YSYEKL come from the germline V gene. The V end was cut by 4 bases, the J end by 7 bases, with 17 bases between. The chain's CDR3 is CASSPDGGPLNEQFF. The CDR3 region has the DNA TGCGCCAGCAGCCCCGATGGGGGCCCCCTAAATGAGCAGTTCTTC.

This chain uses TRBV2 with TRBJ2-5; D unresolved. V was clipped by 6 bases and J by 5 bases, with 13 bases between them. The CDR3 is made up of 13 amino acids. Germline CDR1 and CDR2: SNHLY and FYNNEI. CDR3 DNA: TGTGCCAGCAGGCAGGAAGGTGTGGAGACCCAGTACTTC. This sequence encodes CASRQEGVETQYF.

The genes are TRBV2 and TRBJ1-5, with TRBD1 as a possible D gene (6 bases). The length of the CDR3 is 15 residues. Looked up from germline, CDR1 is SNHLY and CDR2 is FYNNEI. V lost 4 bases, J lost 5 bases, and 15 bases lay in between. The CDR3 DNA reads TGTGCCAGCAGTGGGGGGCATTATAACGATCAGCCCCAGCATTTT. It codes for CASSGGHYNDQPQHF. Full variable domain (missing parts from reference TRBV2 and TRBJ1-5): EPEVTQTPSHQVTQMGQEVILRCVPISNHLYFYWYRQILGQKVEFLVSFYNNEISEKSEIFDDQFSVERPDGSNFTLKIRSTKLEDSAMYFCASSGGHYNDQPQHFGDGTRLSIL.

The CDR3 coding sequence is TGTGCCAGCAGGCGGGAAGGACCCGGGTCATCACCCCTCCACTTT. Translation: CASRREGPGSSPLHF. The chain recombines TRBV6-5 with TRBJ1-6; D is unclear. Germline V gene data show CDR1 as MNHEY and CDR2 as SVGAGI. CDR3 size: 15 residues. The V end lost 6 bases, the J end lost 10 bases, and 19 bases lay between the germline ends.

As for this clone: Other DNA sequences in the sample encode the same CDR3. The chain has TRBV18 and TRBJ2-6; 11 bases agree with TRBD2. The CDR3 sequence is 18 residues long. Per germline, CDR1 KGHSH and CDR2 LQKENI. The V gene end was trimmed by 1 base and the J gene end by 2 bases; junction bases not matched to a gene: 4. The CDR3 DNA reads TGTGCCAGCTCACCACTCGAGACTAGCGGGGCTGGGGCCAACGTCCTGACTTTC. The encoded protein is CASSPLETSGAGANVLTF.

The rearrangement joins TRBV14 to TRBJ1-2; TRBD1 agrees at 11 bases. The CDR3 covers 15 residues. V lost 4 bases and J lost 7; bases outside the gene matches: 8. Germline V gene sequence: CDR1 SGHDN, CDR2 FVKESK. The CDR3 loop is CASSPTDRGRGGYTF. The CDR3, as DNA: TGTGCCAGCAGCCCTACGGACAGGGGGCGGGGTGGCTACACCTTC.

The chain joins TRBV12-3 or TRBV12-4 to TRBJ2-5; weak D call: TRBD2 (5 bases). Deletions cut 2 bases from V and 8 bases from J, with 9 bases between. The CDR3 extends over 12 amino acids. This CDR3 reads CASSLTRGTQYF. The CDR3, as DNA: TGTGCCAGCAGTTTAACACGGGGAACCCAGTACTTC.

CDR3 DNA: TGTGCCAGCAGCTCCCTGGAGCGGGGGAGGGATACGCAGTATTTT. This translates into CASSSLERGRDTQYF. J is TRBJ2-3 and V is TRBV7-9; 8 bases are a match to TRBD2. The germline V gene encodes CDR1 SEHNR and CDR2 FQNEAQ (reference sequence). After removal of 4 bases from V and 6 bases from J, the junction contained 9 bases not matched to a gene. This CDR3 is 15 amino acids long.

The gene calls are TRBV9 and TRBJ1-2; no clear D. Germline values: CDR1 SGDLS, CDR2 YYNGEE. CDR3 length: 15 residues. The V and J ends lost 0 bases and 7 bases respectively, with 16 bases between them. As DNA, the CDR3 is TGTGCCAGCAGCGTAGACCGGACGGCTCTAGGTGGCTACACCTTC. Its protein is CASSVDRTALGGYTF.

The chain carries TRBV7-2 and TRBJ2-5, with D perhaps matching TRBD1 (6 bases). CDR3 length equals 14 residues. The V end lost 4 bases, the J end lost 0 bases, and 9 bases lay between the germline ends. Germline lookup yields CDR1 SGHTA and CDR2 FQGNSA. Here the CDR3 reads CASSSWTDQETQYF. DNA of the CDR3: TGTGCCAGCAGCTCATGGACAGACCAAGAGACCCAGTACTTC.

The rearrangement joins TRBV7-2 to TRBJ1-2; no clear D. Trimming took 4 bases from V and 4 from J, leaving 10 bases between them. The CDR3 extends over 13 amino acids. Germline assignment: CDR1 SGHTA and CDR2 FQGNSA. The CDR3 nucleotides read TGTGCCAGCAGCTCCGAGGTTGGCTATGGCTACACCTTC. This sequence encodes CASSSEVGYGYTF.

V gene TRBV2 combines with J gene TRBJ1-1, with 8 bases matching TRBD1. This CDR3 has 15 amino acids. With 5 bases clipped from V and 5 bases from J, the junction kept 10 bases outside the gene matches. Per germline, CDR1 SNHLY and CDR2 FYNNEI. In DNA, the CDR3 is TGTGCCAGCAGTCCTCACAGGGGGGACTGGACTGAAGCTTTCTTT. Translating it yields CASSPHRGDWTEAFF.

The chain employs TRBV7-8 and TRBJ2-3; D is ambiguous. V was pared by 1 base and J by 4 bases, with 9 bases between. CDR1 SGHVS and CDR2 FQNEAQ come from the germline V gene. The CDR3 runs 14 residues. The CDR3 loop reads CASSLVARADTQYF. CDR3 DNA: TGTGCCAGCAGCTTAGTGGCCCGGGCAGATACGCAGTATTTT.

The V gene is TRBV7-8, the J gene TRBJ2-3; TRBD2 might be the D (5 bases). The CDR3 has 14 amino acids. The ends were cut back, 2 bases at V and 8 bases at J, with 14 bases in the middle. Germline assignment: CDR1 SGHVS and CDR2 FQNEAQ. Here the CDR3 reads CASSLPWYAGTQYF. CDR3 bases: TGTGCCAGCAGCTTACCGTGGTACGCGGGTACGCAGTATTTT. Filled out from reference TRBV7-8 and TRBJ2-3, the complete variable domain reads GAGVSQSPRYKVAKRGQDVALRCDPISGHVSLFWYQQALGQGPEFLTYFQNEAQLDKSGLPSDRFFAERPEGSVSTLKIQRTQQEDSAVYLCASSLPWYAGTQYFGPGTRLTVL.